This paragraph reports one TCR beta chain. Its antigen is unidentified. Germline CDR1 is SEHNR and CDR2 is FQNEAQ (reference sequence). The length of the CDR3 is 15 residues. The method, 5' RACE with UMI labels, was used to prepare the TRB cDNA libraries. TCRdb reprocessed the 5' RACE reads and keeps a single row for each CDR3 protein, giving no DNA. There are tens of thousands of distinct CDR3 sequences in the sample, with 0.6% to 0.7% held by the top ten. The entry originates in a study of CXCR3-negative and CXCR3-positive naive CD8 T cells. General study points: More hydrophobic TRB CDR3s occurred in CXCR3-positive than in CXCR3-negative naive cells. Sequencing showed both naive subsets with comparably high diversity, and memory CD8+ cells much lower.

Material: naive CXCR3+ CD8+ T cells from blood. Subset indicated: CD45RO-CCR7+CD27+CD95- naive CD8+ T cells expressing CXCR3 (TNR3+). This TCR was recovered from a human donor in good health. Some clones in this sample may be carry-over from other donors' samples. J is TRBJ2-2 and V is TRBV7-9; TCRdb's D call of TRBD1 is untestable without DNA. The CDR3 here is CASSLSDRAGGELFF.